The entry below describes one TCR beta chain. Its antigen is still unknown. The sample is drawn from a study of radiation and T cells in renal cell carcinoma. The wider study: Nephrectomy followed 15 Gy stereotactic body radiation by 4 weeks.

Method: immunoSEQ multiplex PCR; TCRdb's copy keeps in-frame clones and lacks some. The repertoire holds 120,000 or so clones, with about four fifths as singletons. Study-level results: From baseline, blood top tumor clonotypes peaked at 2 weeks post-radiation.

The time point: blood 2 weeks post-SBRT. Treatment specified: 15 Gy SBRT to primary tumor, nephrectomy 4 weeks later. This renal cell carcinoma was of the clear cell type. Germline trimming cut 1 base from V and 2 bases from J; bases unmatched to any gene: 3. Germline CDR1 and CDR2: SGHAT and FQNNGV. The CDR3 length is 16 residues. Specimen: blood, collected from a patient whose treatment included radiotherapy and nephrectomy. The sequence was obtained from a man in his fifties or sixties with renal cell carcinoma. The V call is TRBV11-2, the J call TRBJ2-3; 10 nucleotides match TRBD2. DNA for the CDR3: TGTGCCAGCAGCTTAGTAAGCGGGGGGGCCACAGATACGCAGTATTTT. Its translation is CASSLVSGGATDTQYF.